These 21 T cell receptor beta chains were sequenced from one sample in a study of blood T cell repertoires in COVID-19. Here immunoSEQ multiplex PCR was the method, and the copy in TCRdb shows in-frame clones only, minus some. The sample holds 150,000 to 200,000 clones, about 75% seen once. Material for sequencing was peripheral blood. Receptor source: a woman between 65 and 79 years old with acute or convalescent COVID-19.

This clone appeared a single time. The chain recombines TRBV18 with TRBJ1-5, with TRBD1 as a possible D gene (6 bases). CDR1 KGHSH and CDR2 LQKENI come from the germline V gene. Trimming left V 0 bases short and J 3 bases short, with 12 bases between. The CDR3 is 16 residues long. In nucleotides, the CDR3 is TGTGCCAGCTCACCACCGGGACATTCCCTCAATCAGCCCCAGCATTTT. Encoded protein: CASSPPGHSLNQPQHF.

The table lists this clone with a count of one. This chain joins TRBV3-1 (or the pseudogene TRBV3-2) and TRBJ2-1; D may be TRBD2 (5 bases). Germline V gene lookup returns CDR1 LGHDT and CDR2 YNNKEL (reference sequence). V lost 4 bases and J 2 bases, leaving 12 bases between the germline ends. CDR3 length: 15 amino acids. CDR3 region: CASSPPRAPYNEQFF. CDR3 in DNA: TGTGCCAGCAGCCCCCCGCGGGCCCCCTACAATGAGCAGTTCTTC.

The chain is built from TRBV2 and TRBJ2-3; 10 bases are a match to TRBD1. Germline trimming cut 4 bases from V and 4 bases from J; bases unmatched to any gene: 2. The length of the CDR3 is 14 residues. Germline-derived CDR1 and CDR2 are SNHLY and FYNNEI. The CDR3: CASSAGTGADTQYF. The CDR3 DNA sequence: TGTGCCAGCAGTGCCGGGACAGGGGCAGATACGCAGTATTTT.

The chain employs TRBV5-1 and TRBJ2-1, with D possibly being TRBD2 (6 bases). The CDR3 contains 16 residues. V lost 4 bases and J 2 bases, leaving 16 bases between the germline ends. Germline-derived CDR1 and CDR2 are SGHRS and YFSETQ. The CDR3 coding sequence is TGCGCCAGCAGCCCCGGACGGGAGATCGCCTACAATGAGCAGTTCTTC. It specifies CASSPGREIAYNEQFF.

The chain employs TRBV24-1 and TRBJ2-2; 10 bases are a match to TRBD1. Germline CDR1 and CDR2: KGHDR and SFDVKD. CDR3 length equals 16 residues. The V segment lost 4 bases and the J segment 0 bases; nucleotides outside the gene matches: 1. The CDR3 DNA sequence: TGTGCCACCAGTGAAGGGACAGGGGCGAACACCGGGGAGCTGTTTTTT. The encoded protein is CATSEGTGANTGELFF.

This CDR3 is CASSLDLGRNPYEQYF. The CDR3 DNA reads as TGTGCCAGCAGCTTAGATCTAGGGAGGAACCCCTACGAGCAGTACTTC. This chain joins TRBV7-2 and TRBJ2-7; TRBD2 is a possible D gene (6 bases). The CDR3 consists of 16 residues. Germline-derived CDR1 and CDR2 are SGHTA and FQGNSA. V was cut by 1 base and J by 2 bases, with 15 bases left in between. The variable domain in full, with the rest retrieved from reference TRBV7-2 and TRBJ2-7, is GAGVSQSPSNKVTEKGKDVELRCDPISGHTALYWYRQSLGQGLEFLIYFQGNSAPDKSGLPSDRFSAERTGGSVSTLTIQRTQQEDSAVYLCASSLDLGRNPYEQYFGPGTRLTVT.

This clone was found once. The CDR3, as DNA: TGTGCCAGCAGTTACTCGAATACAGGAACGGCCTACGAGCAGTACTTC. Residues: CASSYSNTGTAYEQYF. This chain connects TRBV6-6 to TRBJ2-7; D is possibly TRBD1 (5 bases). With 0 bases removed from V and 2 bases from J, the gap between germline ends came to 14 bases. The CDR3 runs to 16 residues. The germline gives CDR1 MNHNY, CDR2 SVGAGI (reference sequence).

The gene calls are TRBV5-1 and TRBJ2-5; the match to TRBD2 covers 13 bases. The germline CDR1 and CDR2 sequences are SGHRS and YFSETQ. The J segment lost 1 base and the V segment lost 0 bases, leaving 12 bases of the junction unmatched. CDR3 length: 20 residues. This CDR3 reads CASSLGLVSGTSGIQETQYF. CDR3 nucleotides: TGCGCCAGCAGCTTGGGATTAGTTTCTGGGACTAGCGGGATCCAAGAGACCCAGTACTTC.

The V and J genes are TRBV4-1 and TRBJ2-7; D remains unclear. Germline V CDR1 and CDR2: MGHRA, YSYEKL. V was clipped by 3 bases and J by 3 bases, with 9 bases between them. This CDR3 comprises 13 residues. CDR3 nucleotide sequence: TGCGCCAGCAGCCAGGTCCCGAGCTACGAGCAGTACTTC. This encodes CASSQVPSYEQYF.

A few counts support this clone. This sequence joins TRBV19 and TRBJ1-1; D might be TRBD1 (5 bases). The CDR3 has 14 residues. The V gene lost 5 bases and the J gene lost 2 bases, with 12 bases spanning the gap. In germline, CDR1 is LNHDA, CDR2 SQIVND (reference sequence). The CDR3 reads CASSPQTANTEAFF. As DNA, the CDR3 is TGTGCCAGTAGTCCCCAGACAGCAAACACTGAAGCTTTCTTT. Full variable domain (outside the CDR3, taken from reference TRBV19 and TRBJ1-1): DGGITQSPKYLFRKEGQNVTLSCEQNLNHDAMYWYRQDPGQGLRLIYYSQIVNDFQKGDIAEGYSVSREKKESFPLTVTSAQKNPTAFYLCASSPQTANTEAFFGQGTRLTVV.

This clone was seen once. The chain couples TRBV2 to TRBJ2-3; 11 bases align to TRBD2. This CDR3 comprises 18 residues. Germline CDR1 is SNHLY and CDR2 is FYNNEI. The junction had 11 bases not matched to a gene; V was cut back by 6 bases and J by 0 bases. CDR3 in DNA: TGTGCCAGCAGCTTTCAATCGGGACTAGCGGCTAGCACAGATACGCAGTATTTT. As protein: CASSFQSGLAASTDTQYF. The whole variable domain, remainder taken from reference TRBV2 and TRBJ2-3, is EPEVTQTPSHQVTQMGQEVILRCVPISNHLYFYWYRQILGQKVEFLVSFYNNEISEKSEIFDDQFSVERPDGSNFTLKIRSTKLEDSAMYFCASSFQSGLAASTDTQYFGPGTRLTVL.

The V and J genes are TRBV7-8 and TRBJ2-5, with D possibly TRBD2 on 6 matching bases. The ends were cut back, 3 bases at V and 5 bases at J, with 13 bases in the middle. The CDR3 loop spans 14 amino acids. Germline CDR1 and CDR2: SGHVS and FQNEAQ. The CDR3 DNA reads as TGTGCCAGCAGCTTGGGGGGAGAGGGGGAGACCCAGTACTTC. Translating it yields CASSLGGEGETQYF.

The chain links TRBV7-7 to TRBJ2-7; D ambiguous. The ends were cut back, 0 bases at V and 5 bases at J, with 17 bases in the middle. The CDR3 has 16 amino acids. Germline loops: CDR1 SSHAT, CDR2 FNYEAQ (reference sequence). In DNA form, the CDR3 reads TGTGCCAGCAGCTTAGCCCCCCGGCGGTTCTGCGACGAGCAGTACTTC. Translating gives CASSLAPRRFCDEQYF.

Only one count was recorded for this clone. J is TRBJ2-2 and V is TRBV6-5; possibly TRBD1 for D (5 bases). The germline V and J ends were trimmed by 6 bases and 4 bases, with 12 bases remaining between them. The germline CDR1 and CDR2 sequences are MNHEY and SVGAGI. The CDR3 covers 14 residues. CDR3 amino acids: CASSAGHLTGELFF. The CDR3 nucleotides are TGTGCCAGCAGCGCCGGACACCTCACCGGGGAGCTGTTTTTT.

The gene calls are TRBV15 and TRBJ2-5; D is undetermined. V lost 0 bases and J 3 bases, leaving 11 bases between the germline ends. Germline V lookup: CDR1 LNHNV, CDR2 YYDKDF (reference sequence). The CDR3 sequence is 15 residues long. The CDR3 is CATSRDTTEEETQYF. The CDR3, as DNA: TGTGCCACCAGCAGAGATACTACTGAAGAAGAGACCCAGTACTTC. Full variable domain (outside the CDR3, taken from reference TRBV15 and TRBJ2-5): DAMVIQNPRYQVTQFGKPVTLSCSQTLNHNVMYWYQQKSSQAPKLLFHYYDKDFNNEADTPDNFQSRRPNTSFCFLDIRSPGLGDTAMYLCATSRDTTEEETQYFGPGTRLLVL.

The genes are TRBV7-2 and TRBJ2-5, with a weak D call TRBD1 (8 bases). The CDR3 is 16 amino acids. V was clipped by 2 bases and J by 4 bases, with 17 bases between them. Germline lookup yields CDR1 SGHTA and CDR2 FQGNSA. Here the CDR3 reads CASSLRRTGRGETQYF. CDR3 in DNA: TGTGCCAGCAGCTTAAGACGGACAGGGAGGGGAGAGACCCAGTACTTC.

The CDR3 protein is CASSLAGVNTGELFF. The CDR3 region has the DNA TGTGCCAGCAGCTTGGCAGGGGTGAACACCGGGGAGCTGTTTTTT. The gene calls are TRBV5-8 and TRBJ2-2, with D tentatively TRBD1 (6 bases). Germline assignment: CDR1 SGHTS and CDR2 YDEGEE. This CDR3 spans 15 amino acids. V dropped 0 bases and J dropped 1 base, with 7 bases sitting between them.

V usage is TRBV27 and J usage is TRBJ2-7; perhaps TRBD1 as D (6 bases). V shed 5 bases and J shed 3 bases, with 14 bases lying between them. Germline V CDR1 and CDR2: MNHEY, SMNVEV (reference sequence). The CDR3 has 14 residues. CDR3 in DNA: TGTGCCAGCAGTCCCCGGACAGCGCACTACGAGCAGTACTTC. Residues: CASSPRTAHYEQYF.

The chain combines TRBV4-1 with TRBJ1-5, with a weak D call TRBD1 (5 bases). Germline-derived CDR1 and CDR2 are MGHRA and YSYEKL. The length of the CDR3 is 16 residues. V was clipped by 4 bases and J by 4 bases, with 17 bases between them. The DNA of the CDR3 is TGCGCCAGCAGCCGAGTCGGGGGATCGGAGAATCAGCCCCAGCATTTT. Residues: CASSRVGGSENQPQHF.

The J gene is TRBJ2-7, the V gene TRBV15; 7 nucleotides line up with TRBD2. Germline values: CDR1 LNHNV, CDR2 YYDKDF (reference sequence). The CDR3 is 14 residues long. J lost 4 bases, V lost 5 bases, and 8 bases had no gene match. The CDR3 sequence is CATSPGGRSYEQYF. Written as DNA, the CDR3 is TGTGCCACCAGCCCAGGCGGGAGAAGTTACGAGCAGTACTTC.

The chain joins TRBV9 to TRBJ2-2, with D perhaps TRBD1 (6 bases). The germline V gene encodes CDR1 SGDLS and CDR2 YYNGEE. CDR3 length equals 16 residues. Between the trimmed V and J ends, which lost 3 bases and 5 bases, there was a span of 17 bases. The CDR3 DNA follows: TGTGCCAGCAGCGGTATGGTGGGAAGGGGGACCGGGGAGCTGTTTTTT. Protein sequence: CASSGMVGRGTGELFF.